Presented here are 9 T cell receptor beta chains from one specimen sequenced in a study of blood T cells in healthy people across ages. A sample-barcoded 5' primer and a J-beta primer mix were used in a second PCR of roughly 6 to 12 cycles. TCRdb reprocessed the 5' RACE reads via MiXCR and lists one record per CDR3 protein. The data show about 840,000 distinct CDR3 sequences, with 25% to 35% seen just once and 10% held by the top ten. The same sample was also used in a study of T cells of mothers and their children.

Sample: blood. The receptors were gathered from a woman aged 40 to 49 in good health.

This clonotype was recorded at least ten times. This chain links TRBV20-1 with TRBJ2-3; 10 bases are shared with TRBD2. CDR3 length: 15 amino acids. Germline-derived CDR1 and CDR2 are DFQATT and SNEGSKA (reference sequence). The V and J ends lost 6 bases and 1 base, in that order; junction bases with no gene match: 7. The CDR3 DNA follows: TGCAGTGCGACTCCCGGGACTAGCGGCACAGATACGCAGTATTTT. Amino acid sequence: CSATPGTSGTDTQYF.

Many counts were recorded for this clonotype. CDR3 in amino acids: CASSLMASGGLEQFF. In nucleotides, the CDR3 is TGTGCCAGCAGCTTAATGGCTAGCGGGGGACTCGAGCAGTTCTTC. This chain uses TRBV11-2 with TRBJ2-1; 10 bases map to TRBD2. The germline CDR1 and CDR2 sequences are SGHAT and FQNNGV. With 2 bases clipped from V and 10 bases from J, the junction kept 8 bases outside the gene matches. The length of the CDR3 is 15 residues.

This CDR3 is CASSMASSYEQYF. CDR3 sequence (DNA): TGTGCCAGTAGTATGGCCAGCTCCTACGAGCAGTACTTC. The genes are TRBV19 and TRBJ2-7; D is unresolved. Germline V gene lookup returns CDR1 LNHDA and CDR2 SQIVND (reference sequence). The CDR3 is 13 amino acids. Trimming removed 3 bases at V and 0 bases at J, with 6 bases between.

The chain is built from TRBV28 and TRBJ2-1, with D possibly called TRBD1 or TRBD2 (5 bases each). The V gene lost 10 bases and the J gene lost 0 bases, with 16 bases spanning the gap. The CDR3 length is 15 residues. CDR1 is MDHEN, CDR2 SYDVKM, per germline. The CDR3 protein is CATFFPGSSYNEQFF. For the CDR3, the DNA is TGTGCCACCTTCTTCCCAGGGAGCTCCTACAATGAGCAGTTCTTC. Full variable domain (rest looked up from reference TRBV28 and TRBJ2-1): DVKVTQSSRYLVKRTGEKVFLECVQDMDHENMFWYRQDPGLGLRLIYFSYDVKMKEKGDIPEGYSVSREKKERFSLILESASTNQTSMYLCATFFPGSSYNEQFFGPGTRLTVL.

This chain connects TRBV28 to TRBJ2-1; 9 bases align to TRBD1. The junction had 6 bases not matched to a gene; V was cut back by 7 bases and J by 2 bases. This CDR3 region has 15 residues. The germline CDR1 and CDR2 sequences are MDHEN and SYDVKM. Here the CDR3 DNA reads TGTGCCAGCACCAGAGGGACAGGGCCCTACAATGAGCAGTTCTTC. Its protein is CASTRGTGPYNEQFF. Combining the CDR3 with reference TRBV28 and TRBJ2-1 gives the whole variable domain DVKVTQSSRYLVKRTGEKVFLECVQDMDHENMFWYRQDPGLGLRLIYFSYDVKMKEKGDIPEGYSVSREKKERFSLILESASTNQTSMYLCASTRGTGPYNEQFFGPGTRLTVL.

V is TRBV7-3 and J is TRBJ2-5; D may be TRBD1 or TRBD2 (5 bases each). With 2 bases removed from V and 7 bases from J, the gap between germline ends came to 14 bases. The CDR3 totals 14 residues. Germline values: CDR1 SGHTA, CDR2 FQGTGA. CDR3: CASSLLGSGGTQYF. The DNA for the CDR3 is TGTGCCAGCAGCTTATTAGGGAGTGGGGGGACCCAGTACTTC.

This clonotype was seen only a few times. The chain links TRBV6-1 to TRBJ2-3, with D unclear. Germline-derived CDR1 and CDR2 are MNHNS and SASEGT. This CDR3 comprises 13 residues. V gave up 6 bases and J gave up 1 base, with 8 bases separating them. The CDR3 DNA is TGTGCCAGCAGGGGGTTCGGCACAGATACGCAGTATTTT. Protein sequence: CASRGFGTDTQYF.

Here the CDR3 DNA reads TGCGCCAGCGAGGGGAGCCCCTACTCTGGGGCCAACGTCCTGACTTTC. Encoded protein: CASEGSPYSGANVLTF. V gene TRBV5-1 combines with J gene TRBJ2-6, with D perhaps matching TRBD1 or TRBD2 (5 bases each). CDR1 and CDR2 (germline): SGHRS, YFSETQ. This CDR3 is built from 16 residues. V lost 7 bases and J lost 0, with 14 bases in between.

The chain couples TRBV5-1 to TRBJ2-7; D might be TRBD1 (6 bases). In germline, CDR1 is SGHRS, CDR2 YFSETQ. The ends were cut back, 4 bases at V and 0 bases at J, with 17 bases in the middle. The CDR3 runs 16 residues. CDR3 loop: CASSRMGAGTSYEQYF. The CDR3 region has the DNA TGCGCCAGCAGCCGTATGGGGGCAGGGACCTCCTACGAGCAGTACTTC.